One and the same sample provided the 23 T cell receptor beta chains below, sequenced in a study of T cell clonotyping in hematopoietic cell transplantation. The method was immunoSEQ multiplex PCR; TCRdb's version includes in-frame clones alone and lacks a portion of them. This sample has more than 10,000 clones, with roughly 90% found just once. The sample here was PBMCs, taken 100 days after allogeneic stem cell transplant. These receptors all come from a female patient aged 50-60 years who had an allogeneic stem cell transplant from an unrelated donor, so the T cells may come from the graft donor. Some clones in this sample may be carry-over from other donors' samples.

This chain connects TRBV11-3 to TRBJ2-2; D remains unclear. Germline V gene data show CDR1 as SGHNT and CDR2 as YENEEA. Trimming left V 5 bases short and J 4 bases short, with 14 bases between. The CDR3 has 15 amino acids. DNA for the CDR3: TGTGCCAGCAGCCCCAAAATTTTAGGCACCGGGGAGCTGTTTTTT. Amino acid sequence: CASSPKILGTGELFF.

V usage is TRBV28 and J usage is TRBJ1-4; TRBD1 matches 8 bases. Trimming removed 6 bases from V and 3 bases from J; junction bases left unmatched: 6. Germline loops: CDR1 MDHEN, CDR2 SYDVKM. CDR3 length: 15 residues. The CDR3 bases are TGTGCCAGCAGGCGATCAGGGGGCCCTAATGAAAAACTGTTTTTT. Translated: CASRRSGGPNEKLFF.

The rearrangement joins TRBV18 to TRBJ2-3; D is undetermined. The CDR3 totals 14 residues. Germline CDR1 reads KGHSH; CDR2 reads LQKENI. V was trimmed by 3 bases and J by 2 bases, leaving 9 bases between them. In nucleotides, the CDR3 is TGTGCCAGCTCACCCGAAGAAAACACAGATACGCAGTATTTT. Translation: CASSPEENTDTQYF.

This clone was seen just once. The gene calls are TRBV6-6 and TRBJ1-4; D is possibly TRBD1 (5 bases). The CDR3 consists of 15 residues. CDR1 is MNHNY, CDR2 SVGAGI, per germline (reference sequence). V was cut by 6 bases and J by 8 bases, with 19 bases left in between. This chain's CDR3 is CASSDRAPDNEKLFF. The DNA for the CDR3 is TGTGCCAGCAGCGACCGGGCCCCGGACAACGAAAAACTGTTTTTT.

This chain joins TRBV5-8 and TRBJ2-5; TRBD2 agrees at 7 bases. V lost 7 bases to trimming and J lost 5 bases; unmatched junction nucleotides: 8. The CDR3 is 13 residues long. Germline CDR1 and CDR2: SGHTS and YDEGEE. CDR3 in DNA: TGTGCCAGCGGGCTTCGGGGGGTGGAGACCCAGTACTTC. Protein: CASGLRGVETQYF.

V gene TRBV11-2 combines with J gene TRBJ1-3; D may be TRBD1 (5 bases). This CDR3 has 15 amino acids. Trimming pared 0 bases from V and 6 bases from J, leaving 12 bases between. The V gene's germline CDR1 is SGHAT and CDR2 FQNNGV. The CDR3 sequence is CASSLDPRQLNTIYF. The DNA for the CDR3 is TGTGCCAGCAGCTTAGATCCGCGACAGTTAAACACCATATATTTT.

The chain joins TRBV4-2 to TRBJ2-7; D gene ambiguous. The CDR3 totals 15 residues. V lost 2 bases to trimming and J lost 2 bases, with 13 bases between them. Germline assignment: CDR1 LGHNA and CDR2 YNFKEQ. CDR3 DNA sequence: TGTGCCAGCAGCCAACCTATAGGGATTACCTACGAGCAGTACTTC. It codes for CASSQPIGITYEQYF.

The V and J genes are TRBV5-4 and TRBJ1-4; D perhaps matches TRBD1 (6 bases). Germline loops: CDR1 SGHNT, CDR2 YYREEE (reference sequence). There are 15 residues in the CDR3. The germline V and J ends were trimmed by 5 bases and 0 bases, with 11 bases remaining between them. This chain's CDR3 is CASSLRTATNEKLFF. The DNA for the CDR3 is TGTGCCAGCAGTTTGAGGACAGCAACTAATGAAAAACTGTTTTTT.

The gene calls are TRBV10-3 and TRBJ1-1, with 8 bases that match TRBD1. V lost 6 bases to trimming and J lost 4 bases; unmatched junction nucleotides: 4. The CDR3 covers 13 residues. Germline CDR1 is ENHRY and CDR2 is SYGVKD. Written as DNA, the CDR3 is TGTGCCATCAGACTGGACAGGGTCACTGAAGCTTTCTTT. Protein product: CAIRLDRVTEAFF.

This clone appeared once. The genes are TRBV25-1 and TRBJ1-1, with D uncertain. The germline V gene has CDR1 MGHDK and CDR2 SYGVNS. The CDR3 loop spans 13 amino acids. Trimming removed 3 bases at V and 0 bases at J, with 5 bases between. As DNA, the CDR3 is TGTGCCAGCAGTGATTGGGTGAACACTGAAGCTTTCTTT. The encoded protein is CASSDWVNTEAFF. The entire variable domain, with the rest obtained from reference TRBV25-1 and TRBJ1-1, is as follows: EADIYQTPRYLVIGTGKKITLECSQTMGHDKMYWYQQDPGMELHLIHYSYGVNSTEKGDLSSESTVSRIRTEHFPLTLESARPSHTSQYLCASSDWVNTEAFFGQGTRLTVV.

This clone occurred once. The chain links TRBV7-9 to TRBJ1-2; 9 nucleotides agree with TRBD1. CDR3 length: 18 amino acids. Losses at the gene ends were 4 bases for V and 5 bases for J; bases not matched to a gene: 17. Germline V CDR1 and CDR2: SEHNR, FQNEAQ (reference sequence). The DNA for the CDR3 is TGTGCCAGCAGCTCCTCGCTCCTCCGGGGGACAGGGTTGTATGGCTACACCTTC. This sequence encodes CASSSSLLRGTGLYGYTF.

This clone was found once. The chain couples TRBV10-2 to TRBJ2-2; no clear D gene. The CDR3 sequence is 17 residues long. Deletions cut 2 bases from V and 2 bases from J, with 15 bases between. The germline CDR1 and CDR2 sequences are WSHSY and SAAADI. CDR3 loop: CASSEGFRAYNTGELFF. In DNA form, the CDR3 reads TGCGCCAGCAGTGAGGGTTTTAGGGCCTATAACACCGGGGAGCTGTTTTTT.

The CDR3 coding sequence is TGTGCCATCAGTGAGCCCCCGACAGGGTATACCGAGACCCAGTACTTC. Amino acid sequence: CAISEPPTGYTETQYF. The chain employs TRBV10-3 and TRBJ2-5, with 7 nucleotides matching TRBD1. The CDR3 spans 16 residues. The ends lost 2 bases at V and 5 bases at J; junction bases unmatched: 11. CDR1 is ENHRY and CDR2 is SYGVKD in the germline V gene.

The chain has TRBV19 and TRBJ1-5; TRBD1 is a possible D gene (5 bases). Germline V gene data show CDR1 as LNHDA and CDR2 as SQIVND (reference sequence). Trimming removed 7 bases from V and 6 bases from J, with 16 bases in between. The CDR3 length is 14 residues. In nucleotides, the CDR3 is TGTGCCAGTACCTCCTATGGGGGAGGTCAGCCCCAGCATTTT. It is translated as CASTSYGGGQPQHF.

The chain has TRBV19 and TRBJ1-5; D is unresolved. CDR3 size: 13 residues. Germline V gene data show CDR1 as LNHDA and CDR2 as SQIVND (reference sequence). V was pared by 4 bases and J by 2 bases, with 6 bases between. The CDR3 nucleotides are TGTGCCAGTAGTACGGCAGGCAATCAGCCCCAGCATTTT. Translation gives CASSTAGNQPQHF.

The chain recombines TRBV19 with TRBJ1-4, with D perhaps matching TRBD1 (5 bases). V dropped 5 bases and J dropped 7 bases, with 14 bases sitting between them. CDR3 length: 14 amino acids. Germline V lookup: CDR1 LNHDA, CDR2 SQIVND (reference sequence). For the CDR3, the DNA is TGTGCCAGTAGTCTGACAGTAGGAGGTGAAAAACTGTTTTTT. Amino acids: CASSLTVGGEKLFF.

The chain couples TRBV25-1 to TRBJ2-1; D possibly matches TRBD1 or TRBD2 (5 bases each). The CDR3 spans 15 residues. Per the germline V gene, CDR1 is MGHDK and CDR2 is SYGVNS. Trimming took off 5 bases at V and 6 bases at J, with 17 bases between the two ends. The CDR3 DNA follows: TGTGCCAGCAGTCCCCCCGGGGCTTACTCCAATGAGCAGTTCTTC. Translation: CASSPPGAYSNEQFF. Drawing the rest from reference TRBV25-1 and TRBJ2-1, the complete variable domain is EADIYQTPRYLVIGTGKKITLECSQTMGHDKMYWYQQDPGMELHLIHYSYGVNSTEKGDLSSESTVSRIRTEHFPLTLESARPSHTSQYLCASSPPGAYSNEQFFGPGTRLTVL.

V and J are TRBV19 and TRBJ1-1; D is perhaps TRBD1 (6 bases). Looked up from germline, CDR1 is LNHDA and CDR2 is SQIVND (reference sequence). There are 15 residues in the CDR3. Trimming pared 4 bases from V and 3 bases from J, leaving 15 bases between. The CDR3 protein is CASSTRLQGHTEAFF. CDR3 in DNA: TGTGCCAGTAGTACCCGCTTGCAGGGGCACACTGAAGCTTTCTTT.

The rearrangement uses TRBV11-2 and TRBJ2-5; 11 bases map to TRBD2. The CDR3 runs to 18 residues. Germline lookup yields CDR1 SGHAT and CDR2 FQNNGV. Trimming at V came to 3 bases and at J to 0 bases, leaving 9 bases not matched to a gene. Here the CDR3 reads CASSFRPGTSGHQETQYF. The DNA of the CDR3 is TGTGCCAGCAGCTTTAGGCCGGGGACTAGCGGCCACCAAGAGACCCAGTACTTC.

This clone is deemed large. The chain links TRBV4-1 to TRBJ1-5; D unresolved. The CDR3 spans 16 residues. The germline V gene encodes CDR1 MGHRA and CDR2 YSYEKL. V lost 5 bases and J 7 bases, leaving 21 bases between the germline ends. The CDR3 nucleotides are TGCGCCAGCAGCGACGTACGAAAGGAGTTTGGCCAGCCCCAGCATTTT. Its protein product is CASSDVRKEFGQPQHF.

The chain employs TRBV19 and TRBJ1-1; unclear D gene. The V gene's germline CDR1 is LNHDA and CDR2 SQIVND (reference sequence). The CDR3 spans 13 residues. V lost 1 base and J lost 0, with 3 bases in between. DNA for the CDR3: TGTGCCAGTAGTATAGCTTTGAACACTGAAGCTTTCTTT. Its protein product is CASSIALNTEAFF.

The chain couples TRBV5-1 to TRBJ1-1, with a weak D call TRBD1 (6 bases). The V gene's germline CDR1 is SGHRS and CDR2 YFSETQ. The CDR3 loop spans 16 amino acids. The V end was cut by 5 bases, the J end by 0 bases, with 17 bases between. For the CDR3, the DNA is TGCGCCAGCAGTCTTCGGTTGGGGGGCTTGAACACTGAAGCTTTCTTT. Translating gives CASSLRLGGLNTEAFF.

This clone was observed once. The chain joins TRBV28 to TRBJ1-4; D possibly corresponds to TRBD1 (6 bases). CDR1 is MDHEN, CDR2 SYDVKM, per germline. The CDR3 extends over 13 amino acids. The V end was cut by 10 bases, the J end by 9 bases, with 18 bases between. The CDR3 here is CATRGGSIKKLFF. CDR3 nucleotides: TGTGCCACCAGAGGGGGTTCGATTAAAAAACTGTTTTTT.